This T cell receptor beta chain was sequenced for a study of human CD8 memory T cell subsets. Making the TCR beta libraries relied on UMI-labeled 5' RACE. Authors' processing steps: Each TCR beta library held between roughly 2,700 and 18,000 functional CDR3 beta clonotypes. Following a re-call of the 5' RACE reads, TCRdb has one entry per CDR3 protein and lacks DNA. The V and J calls here are based on TCRdb, not the publication. This sample's table has 5,000 to 7,500 distinct CDR3 sequences. Germline V lookup: CDR1 SGHTA, CDR2 FQGNSA. This CDR3 spans 17 amino acids. Study results and caveats: High, similar diversity marked stem-like memory and precursor exhausted T cells but not effector memory cells.

A note on this clonotype: Its antigen is currently unknown.

The chain carries TRBV7-2 and TRBJ1-2; TCRdb designates TRBD1, a call that cannot be tested without DNA. This TCR came from a human donor in good health. The specimen sequenced was CD8+ effector memory T cells (TEM) sorted from PBMCs. As to subset: effector memory CD8 T cells, CCR7- CD45RO+ CD95+. The CDR3 loop is CASSLGYRDRGNYNNTF. Full variable domain (remainder filled in from reference TRBV7-2 and TRBJ1-2): GAGVSQSPSNKVTEKGKDVELRCDPISGHTALYWYRQSLGQGLEFLIYFQGNSAPDKSGLPSDRFSAERTGGSVSTLTIQRTQQEDSAVYLCASSLGYRDRGNYNNTFGSGTRLTVV.